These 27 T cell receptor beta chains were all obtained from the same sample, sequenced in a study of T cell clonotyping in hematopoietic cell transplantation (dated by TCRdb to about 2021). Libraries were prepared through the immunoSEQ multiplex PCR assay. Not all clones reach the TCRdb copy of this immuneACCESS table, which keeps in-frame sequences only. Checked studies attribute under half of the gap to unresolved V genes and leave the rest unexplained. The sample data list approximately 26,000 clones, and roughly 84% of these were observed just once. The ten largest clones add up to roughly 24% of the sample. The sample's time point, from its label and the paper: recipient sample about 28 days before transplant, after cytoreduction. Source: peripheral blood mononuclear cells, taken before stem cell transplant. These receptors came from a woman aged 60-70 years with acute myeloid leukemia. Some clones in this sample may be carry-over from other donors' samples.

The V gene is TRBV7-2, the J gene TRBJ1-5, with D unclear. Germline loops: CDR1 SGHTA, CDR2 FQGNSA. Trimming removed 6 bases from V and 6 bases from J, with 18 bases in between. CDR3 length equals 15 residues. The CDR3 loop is CASRDRAGPGQPQHF. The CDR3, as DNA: TGTGCCAGCAGGGATCGGGCAGGACCAGGTCAGCCCCAGCATTTT.

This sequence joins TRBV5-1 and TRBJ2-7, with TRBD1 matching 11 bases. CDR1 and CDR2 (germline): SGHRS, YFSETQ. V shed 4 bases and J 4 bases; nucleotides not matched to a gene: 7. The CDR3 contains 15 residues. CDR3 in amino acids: CASSVSGTGGYEQYF. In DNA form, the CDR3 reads TGCGCCAGCAGCGTTTCCGGGACAGGGGGGTACGAGCAGTACTTC. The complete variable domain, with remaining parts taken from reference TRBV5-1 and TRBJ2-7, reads KAGVTQTPRYLIKTRGQQVTLSCSPISGHRSVSWYQQTPGQGLQFLFEYFSETQRNKGNFPGRFSGRQFSNSRSEMNVSTLELGDSALYLCASSVSGTGGYEQYFGPGTRLTVT.

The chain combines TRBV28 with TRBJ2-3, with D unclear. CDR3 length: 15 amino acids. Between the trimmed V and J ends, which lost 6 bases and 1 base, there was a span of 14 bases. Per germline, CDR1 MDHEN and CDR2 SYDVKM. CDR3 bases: TGTGCCAGCAGCCAAAACGGTCTGGGCACAGATACGCAGTATTTT. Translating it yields CASSQNGLGTDTQYF. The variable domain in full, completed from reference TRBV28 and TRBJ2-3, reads DVKVTQSSRYLVKRTGEKVFLECVQDMDHENMFWYRQDPGLGLRLIYFSYDVKMKEKGDIPEGYSVSREKKERFSLILESASTNQTSMYLCASSQNGLGTDTQYFGPGTRLTVL.

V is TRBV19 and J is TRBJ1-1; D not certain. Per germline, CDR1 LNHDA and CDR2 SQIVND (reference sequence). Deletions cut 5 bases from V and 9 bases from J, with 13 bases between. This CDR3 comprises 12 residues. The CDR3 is CASSLSDTQAFF. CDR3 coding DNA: TGTGCCAGTAGTCTCTCCGATACGCAAGCTTTCTTT.

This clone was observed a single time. This CDR3 is CSASREETQYF. The CDR3 nucleotides are TGCAGTGCTAGTAGGGAAGAGACCCAGTACTTC. The chain uses TRBV20-1 and TRBJ2-5; D unresolved. V dropped 3 bases and J dropped 3 bases, with 5 bases sitting between them. Per germline, CDR1 DFQATT and CDR2 SNEGSKA (reference sequence). The CDR3 spans 11 residues.

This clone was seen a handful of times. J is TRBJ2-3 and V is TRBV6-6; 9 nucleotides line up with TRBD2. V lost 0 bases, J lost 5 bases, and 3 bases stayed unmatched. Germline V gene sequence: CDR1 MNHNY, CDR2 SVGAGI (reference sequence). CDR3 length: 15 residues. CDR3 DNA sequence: TGTGCCAGCAGTTACTCGGATAGCGGGGGAGATACGCAGTATTTT. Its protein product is CASSYSDSGGDTQYF.

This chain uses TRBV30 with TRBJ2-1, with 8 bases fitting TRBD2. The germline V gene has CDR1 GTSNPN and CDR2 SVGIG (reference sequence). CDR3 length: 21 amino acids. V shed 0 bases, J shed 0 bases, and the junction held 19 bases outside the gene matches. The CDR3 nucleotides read TGTGCCTGGAGTGTAGGTTCTCCTAGCGGGTCCAACCCGAGCTCCTACAATGAGCAGTTCTTC. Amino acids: CAWSVGSPSGSNPSSYNEQFF.

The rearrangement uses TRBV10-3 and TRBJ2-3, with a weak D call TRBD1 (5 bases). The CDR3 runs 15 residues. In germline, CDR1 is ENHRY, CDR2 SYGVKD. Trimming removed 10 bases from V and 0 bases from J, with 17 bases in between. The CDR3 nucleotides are TGTGCCACCACCACTGGGGCTGGGAGCACAGATACGCAGTATTTT. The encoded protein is CATTTGAGSTDTQYF.

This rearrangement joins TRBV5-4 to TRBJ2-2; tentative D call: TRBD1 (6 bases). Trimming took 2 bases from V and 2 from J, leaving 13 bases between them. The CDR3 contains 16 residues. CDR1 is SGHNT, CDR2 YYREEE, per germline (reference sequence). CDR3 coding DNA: TGTGCCAGCAGCTTCCCACAGGGATCTAACACCGGGGAGCTGTTTTTT. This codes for CASSFPQGSNTGELFF.

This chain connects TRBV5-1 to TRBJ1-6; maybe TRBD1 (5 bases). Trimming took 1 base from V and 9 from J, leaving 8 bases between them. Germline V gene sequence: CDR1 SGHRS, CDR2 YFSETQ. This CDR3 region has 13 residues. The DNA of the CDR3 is TGCGCCAGCAGCTTGCATGGGGGTTCACCCCTCCACTTT. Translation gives CASSLHGGSPLHF.

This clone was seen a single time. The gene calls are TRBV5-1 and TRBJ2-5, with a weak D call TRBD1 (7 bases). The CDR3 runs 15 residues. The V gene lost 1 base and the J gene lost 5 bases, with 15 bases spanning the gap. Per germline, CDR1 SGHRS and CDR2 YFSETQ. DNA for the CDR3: TGCGCCAGCAGCTTGTCCAGGGGGGAATGGGAGACCCAGTACTTC. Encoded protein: CASSLSRGEWETQYF.

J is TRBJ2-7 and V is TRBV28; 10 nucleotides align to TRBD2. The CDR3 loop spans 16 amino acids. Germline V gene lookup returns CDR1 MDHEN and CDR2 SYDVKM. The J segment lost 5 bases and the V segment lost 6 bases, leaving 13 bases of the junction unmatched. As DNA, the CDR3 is TGTGCCAGCAGCGCCGGGACTAGCGCGAGGGAGGACGAGCAGTACTTC. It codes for CASSAGTSAREDEQYF.

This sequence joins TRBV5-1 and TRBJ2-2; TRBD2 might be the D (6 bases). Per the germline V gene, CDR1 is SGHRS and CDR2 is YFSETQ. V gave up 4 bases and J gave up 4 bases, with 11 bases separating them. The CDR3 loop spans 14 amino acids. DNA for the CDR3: TGCGCCAGCAGCCTTCGGACTACCACCGGGGAGCTGTTTTTT. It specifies CASSLRTTTGELFF.

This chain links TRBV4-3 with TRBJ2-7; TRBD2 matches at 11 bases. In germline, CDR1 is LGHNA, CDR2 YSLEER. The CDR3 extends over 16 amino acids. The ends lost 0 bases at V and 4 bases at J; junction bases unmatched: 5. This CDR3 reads CASSQELAGVSYEQYF. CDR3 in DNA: TGCGCCAGCAGCCAAGAACTAGCGGGAGTTTCTTACGAGCAGTACTTC.

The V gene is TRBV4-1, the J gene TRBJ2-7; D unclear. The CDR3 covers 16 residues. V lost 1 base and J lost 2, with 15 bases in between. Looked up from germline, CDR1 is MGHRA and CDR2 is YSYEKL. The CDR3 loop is CASSQGPPGSTYEQYF. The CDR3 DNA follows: TGCGCCAGCAGCCAAGGCCCTCCCGGGTCAACCTACGAGCAGTACTTC.

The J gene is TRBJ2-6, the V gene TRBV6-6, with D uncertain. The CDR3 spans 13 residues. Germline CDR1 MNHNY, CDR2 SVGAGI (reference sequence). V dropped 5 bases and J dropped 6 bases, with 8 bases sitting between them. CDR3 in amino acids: CASSNRQANVLTF. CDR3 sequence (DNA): TGTGCCAGCAGTAACCGACAGGCCAACGTCCTGACTTTC.

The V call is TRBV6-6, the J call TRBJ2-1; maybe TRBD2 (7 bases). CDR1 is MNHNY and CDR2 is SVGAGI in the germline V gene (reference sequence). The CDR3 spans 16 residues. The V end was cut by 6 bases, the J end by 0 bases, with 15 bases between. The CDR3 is CASRGLRGPSYNEQFF. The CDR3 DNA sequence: TGTGCCAGCAGGGGCCTGCGGGGGCCCTCCTACAATGAGCAGTTCTTC.

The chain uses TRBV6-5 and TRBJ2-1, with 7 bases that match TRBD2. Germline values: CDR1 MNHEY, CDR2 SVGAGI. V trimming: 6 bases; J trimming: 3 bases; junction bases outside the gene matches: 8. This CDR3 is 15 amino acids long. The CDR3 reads CASRYTGGLYNEQFF. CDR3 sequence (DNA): TGTGCCAGCAGATACACGGGAGGTCTCTACAATGAGCAGTTCTTC.

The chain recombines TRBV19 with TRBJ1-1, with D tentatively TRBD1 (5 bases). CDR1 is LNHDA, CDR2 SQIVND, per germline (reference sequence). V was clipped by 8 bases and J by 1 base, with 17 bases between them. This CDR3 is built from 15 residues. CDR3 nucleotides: TGTGCCAGTGCGGGGCCGATCTCCTGGAACACTGAAGCTTTCTTT. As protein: CASAGPISWNTEAFF.

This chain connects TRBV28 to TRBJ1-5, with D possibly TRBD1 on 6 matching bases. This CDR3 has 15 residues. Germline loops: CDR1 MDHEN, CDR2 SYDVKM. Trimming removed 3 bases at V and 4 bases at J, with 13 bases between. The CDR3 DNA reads TGTGCCAGCAGTTTCCGGCCAGGGGATAATCAGCCCCAGCATTTT. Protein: CASSFRPGDNQPQHF.

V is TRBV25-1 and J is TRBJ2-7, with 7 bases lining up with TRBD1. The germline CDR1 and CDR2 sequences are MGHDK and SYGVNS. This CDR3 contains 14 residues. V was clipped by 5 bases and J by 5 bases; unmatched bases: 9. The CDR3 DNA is TGTGCCAGCAGTTCGCTGGGGACAGCCGACGAGCAGTACTTC. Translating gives CASSSLGTADEQYF.

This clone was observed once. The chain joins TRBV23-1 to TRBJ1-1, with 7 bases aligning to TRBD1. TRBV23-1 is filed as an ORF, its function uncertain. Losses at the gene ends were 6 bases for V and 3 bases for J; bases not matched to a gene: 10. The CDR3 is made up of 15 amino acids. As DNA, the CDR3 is TGCGCCAGCAGCCAGAGGGGGGACAGTGACACTGAAGCTTTCTTT. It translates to CASSQRGDSDTEAFF.

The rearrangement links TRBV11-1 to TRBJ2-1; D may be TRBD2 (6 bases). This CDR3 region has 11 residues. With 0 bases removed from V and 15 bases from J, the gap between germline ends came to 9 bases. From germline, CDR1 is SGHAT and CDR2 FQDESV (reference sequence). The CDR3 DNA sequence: TGTGCCAGCAGCTTAGCAGGGGAGGTGTTCTTC. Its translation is CASSLAGEVFF.

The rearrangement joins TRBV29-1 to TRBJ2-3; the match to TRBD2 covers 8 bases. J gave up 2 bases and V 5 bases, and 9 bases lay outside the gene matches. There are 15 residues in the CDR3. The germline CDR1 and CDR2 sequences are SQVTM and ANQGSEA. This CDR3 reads CSVYLAGPYTDTQYF. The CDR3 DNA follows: TGCAGCGTTTACTTAGCGGGACCGTACACAGATACGCAGTATTTT.

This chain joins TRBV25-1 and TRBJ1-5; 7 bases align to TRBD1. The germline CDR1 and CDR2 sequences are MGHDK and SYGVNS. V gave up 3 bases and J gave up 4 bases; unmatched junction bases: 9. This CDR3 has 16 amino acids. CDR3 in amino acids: CASSESTGAANQPQHF. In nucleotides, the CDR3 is TGTGCCAGCAGTGAGTCTACAGGGGCGGCTAATCAGCCCCAGCATTTT.

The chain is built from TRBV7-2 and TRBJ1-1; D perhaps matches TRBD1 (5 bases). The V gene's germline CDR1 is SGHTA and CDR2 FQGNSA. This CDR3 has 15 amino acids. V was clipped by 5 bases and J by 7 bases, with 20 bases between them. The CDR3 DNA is TGTGCCAGCAGCCCGTGGTCGTCGGGGCTTAATGAAGCTTTCTTT. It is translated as CASSPWSSGLNEAFF.

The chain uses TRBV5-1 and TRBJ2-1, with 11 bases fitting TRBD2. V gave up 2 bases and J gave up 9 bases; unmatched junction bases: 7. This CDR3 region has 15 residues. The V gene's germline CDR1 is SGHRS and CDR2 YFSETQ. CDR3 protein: CASSFSGTSGGEQFF. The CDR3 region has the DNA TGCGCCAGCAGCTTTTCCGGGACTAGCGGAGGTGAGCAGTTCTTC.